Below are 8 T cell receptor beta chains sequenced from a single sample in a study of T-cell memory formation after mild COVID-19. TCRdb passed the 5' RACE reads through MiXCR, listing each CDR3 protein once. The sample yields hundreds of thousands of distinct CDR3 sequences, approximately 15% seen once. The specimen sequenced was PBMCs or a T cell subset sorted from them (not recorded which). The source is a man aged 18 to 30 who had mild COVID-19 (a few samples of this study predate the infection). Cell type and time point are not known.

CDR3 in DNA: TGTGCCAGCAGTCGCTATGGGACAGGGACAGATACGCAGTATTTT. Its translation is CASSRYGTGTDTQYF. The V gene is TRBV2, the J gene TRBJ2-3; 9 nucleotides agree with TRBD1. The CDR3 sequence is 15 residues long. The V segment lost 5 bases and the J segment 3 bases; nucleotides outside the gene matches: 6. Germline CDR1 SNHLY, CDR2 FYNNEI.

This clonotype came up a few times. This chain uses TRBV5-4 with TRBJ2-3, with 12 bases that match TRBD2. V dropped 4 bases and J dropped 5; count of bases not matched to a gene: 8. The CDR3 runs 16 residues. Germline values: CDR1 SGHNT, CDR2 YYREEE (reference sequence). CDR3 amino acids: CASSTGLAGKGDTQYF. As DNA, the CDR3 is TGTGCCAGCAGCACAGGACTAGCGGGAAAAGGAGATACGCAGTATTTT.

The J gene is TRBJ2-4, the V gene TRBV20-1; possibly TRBD1 or TRBD2 for D (5 bases each). The CDR3 covers 12 residues. The germline CDR1 and CDR2 sequences are DFQATT and SNEGSKA (reference sequence). The V end was cut by 5 bases, the J end by 7 bases, with 12 bases between. The CDR3: CSAPDGTNIQYF. Here the CDR3 DNA reads TGCAGTGCTCCAGACGGGACGAACATTCAGTACTTC.

This clonotype was observed a few times. The chain combines TRBV20-1 with TRBJ2-5; D is ambiguous. CDR1 is DFQATT and CDR2 is SNEGSKA in the germline V gene (reference sequence). CDR3 length equals 13 residues. V lost 6 bases, J lost 7 bases, and 18 bases lay in between. Written as DNA, the CDR3 is TGCAGTGCGAGTGGGTCGCTCGGGCGGACCCAGTACTTC. Its protein product is CSASGSLGRTQYF.

The sample holds a few counts of this clonotype. This chain joins TRBV6-1 and TRBJ2-3, with 7 bases identical to TRBD1. The germline V gene encodes CDR1 MNHNS and CDR2 SASEGT. The ends lost 1 base at V and 2 bases at J; junction bases unmatched: 6. The CDR3 has 16 amino acids. The CDR3 DNA follows: TGTGCCAGCAGTGAAGTGGGACAGCCCTCCACAGATACGCAGTATTTT. Translation gives CASSEVGQPSTDTQYF.

This clonotype turned up a few times. The chain has TRBV7-2 and TRBJ1-6; a weak D match, TRBD1 (5 bases). The CDR3 covers 13 residues. Germline V gene lookup returns CDR1 SGHTA and CDR2 FQGNSA. The V end was cut by 4 bases, the J end by 9 bases, with 10 bases between. CDR3 nucleotide sequence: TGTGCCAGCAGCTATCAGGGTGGTTCACCCCTCCACTTT. Its translation is CASSYQGGSPLHF.

A few counts support this clonotype. J is TRBJ1-5 and V is TRBV7-9, with TRBD1 matching 7 bases. Germline CDR1 SEHNR, CDR2 FQNEAQ (reference sequence). The CDR3 runs to 13 residues. Unmatched junction bases numbered 4, after V lost 4 bases and J lost 7 bases. CDR3 protein: CASSWNRGQPQHF. In nucleotides, the CDR3 is TGTGCCAGCAGCTGGAACAGGGGACAGCCCCAGCATTTT. Complete variable domain (other parts from reference TRBV7-9 and TRBJ1-5): DTGVSQNPRHKITKRGQNVTFRCDPISEHNRLYWYRQTLGQGPEFLTYFQNEAQLEKSRLLSDRFSAERPKGSFSTLEIQRTEQGDSAMYLCASSWNRGQPQHFGDGTRLSIL.

The chain carries TRBV20-1 and TRBJ2-5, with D uncertain. Trimming stripped 0 bases from V and 1 base from J, with 9 bases between. The CDR3 length is 14 residues. In germline, CDR1 is DFQATT, CDR2 SNEGSKA (reference sequence). In DNA form, the CDR3 reads TGCAGTGCTAGAGAGGTGGGCAGCCAAGAGACCCAGTACTTC. It is translated as CSAREVGSQETQYF.